The 23 T cell receptor beta chains listed next were all sequenced from one sample in a study of T cells in tuberculosis. Repertoires were generated with immunoSEQ multiplex PCR, while TCRdb's copy carries only in-frame clones and drops some. The profile covers 85,000 to 100,000 clones, with roughly 93% appearing a single time and around 1.8% taken by the ten largest. After thawing and overnight rest, PBMC were stained with GMM-loaded CD1B tetramer, viability dye and anti-CD3 for sorting. The CD1B tetramers carried C32 glucose monomycolate purified from Rhodococcus equi. The sample consisted of CD1b-GMM tetramer-negative cells sorted from PBMCs. The receptors were gathered from an adult woman with latent tuberculosis.

V and J are TRBV10-3 and TRBJ2-5, with 10 bases identical to TRBD2. J lost 5 bases, V lost 5 bases, and 2 bases had no gene match. This CDR3 region has 13 residues. Germline V CDR1 and CDR2: ENHRY, SYGVKD. DNA of the CDR3: TGTGCCATCAGTTTTAGCGGGGGGGAGACCCAGTACTTC. The encoded protein is CAISFSGGETQYF.

The chain is built from TRBV7-2 and TRBJ2-7; tentative D call: TRBD2 (5 bases). Germline V gene lookup returns CDR1 SGHTA and CDR2 FQGNSA. Trimming cost V 0 bases and J 3 bases, with 12 bases left between them. The CDR3 sequence is 15 residues long. DNA of the CDR3: TGTGCCAGCAGCTTAGCGCAACTAGGGCTCTACGAGCAGTACTTC. Its translation is CASSLAQLGLYEQYF.

This clone was seen a single time. J is TRBJ2-7 and V is TRBV6-5; TRBD1 is a possible D gene (5 bases). The CDR3 covers 16 residues. The V gene's germline CDR1 is MNHEY and CDR2 SVGAGI. Trimming pared 0 bases from V and 3 bases from J, leaving 15 bases between. The CDR3 DNA follows: TGTGCCAGCAGTTACTCAATCCCCAGGGCGGACTACGAGCAGTACGTC. It specifies CASSYSIPRADYEQYV.

V and J are TRBV7-2 and TRBJ1-1; 7 bases line up with TRBD1. This CDR3 comprises 18 residues. Trimming took 6 bases from V and 6 from J; bases not matched to a gene: 22. In germline, CDR1 is SGHTA, CDR2 FQGNSA. The CDR3 DNA sequence: TGTGCCAGCAGTCGTCAATGGCTGACAGGGTCTGGGCACCCTGAAGCTTTCTTT. This gives the protein CASSRQWLTGSGHPEAFF. The whole variable domain, remainder taken from reference TRBV7-2 and TRBJ1-1, is GAGVSQSPSNKVTEKGKDVELRCDPISGHTALYWYRQSLGQGLEFLIYFQGNSAPDKSGLPSDRFSAERTGGSVSTLTIQRTQQEDSAVYLCASSRQWLTGSGHPEAFFGQGTRLTVV.

This clone was observed a single time. The chain recombines TRBV29-1 with TRBJ1-2; 8 nucleotides agree with TRBD1. Losses at the gene ends were 3 bases for V and 4 bases for J; bases not matched to a gene: 4. The germline V gene has CDR1 SQVTM and CDR2 ANQGSEA. The CDR3 has 13 amino acids. The CDR3 loop is CSVDDRGLYGYTF. CDR3 nucleotides: TGCAGCGTTGACGACAGGGGTCTCTATGGCTACACCTTC.

A remark on this clone: Its ends do not fully match the called genes, so a read error is possible. The chain has TRBV19 and TRBJ1-1, with 8 bases fitting TRBD1. The CDR3 totals 14 residues. CDR1 is LNHDA, CDR2 SQIVND, per germline (reference sequence). CDR3 sequence: CAGSIRTGTTEAFF. The CDR3 DNA sequence: TGTGCCGGTAGTATTAGGACAGGGACTACTGAAGCTTTCTTT. The whole variable domain, remainder taken from reference TRBV19 and TRBJ1-1, is DGGITQSPKYLFRKEGQNVTLSCEQNLNHDAMYWYRQDPGQGLRLIYYSQIVNDFQKGDIAEGYSVSREKKESFPLTVTSAQKNPTAFYLCAGSIRTGTTEAFFGQGTRLTVV.

The chain links TRBV7-3 to TRBJ2-7, with D unclear. The CDR3 spans 15 residues. V lost 3 bases and J 3 bases, leaving 15 bases between the germline ends. Germline lookup yields CDR1 SGHTA and CDR2 FQGTGA. CDR3 nucleotides: TGTGCCAGCAGCTTCCTTTGTTTAGGCGGCTACGAGCAGTACGTC. Amino acid sequence: CASSFLCLGGYEQYV.

In this sample, this clone turned up a few times. Other DNA sequences in the sample encode the same CDR3. This chain connects TRBV19 to TRBJ1-6; the D gene is possibly TRBD1 (6 bases). The CDR3 has 14 residues. Germline V lookup: CDR1 LNHDA, CDR2 SQIVND (reference sequence). Trimming removed 5 bases at V and 6 bases at J, with 11 bases between. CDR3 in amino acids: CASSPNRVNSPLHF. As DNA, the CDR3 is TGTGCCAGTAGTCCTAACAGGGTTAATTCACCCCTCCACTTT.

This clone has only a few counts. This chain uses TRBV11-3 with TRBJ2-2; no reliable D call. The V and J ends lost 7 bases and 2 bases respectively, with 11 bases between them. Germline CDR1 is SGHNT and CDR2 is YENEEA. The CDR3 consists of 14 residues. CDR3 in amino acids: CASTTNPNTGELFF. The CDR3 nucleotides are TGTGCCAGCACCACAAATCCAAACACCGGGGAGCTGTTTTTT.

The CDR3 DNA reads as TGTGCCAGCAGCTCGACAGGGGCGAACACCGGGGAGCTGTTTTTT. Its translation: CASSSTGANTGELFF. The V and J genes are TRBV9 and TRBJ2-2, with 8 positions matching TRBD1. The germline gives CDR1 SGDLS, CDR2 YYNGEE. The trim removed 4 bases at V and 0 bases at J, leaving 2 bases unmatched. CDR3 length: 15 amino acids.

The J gene is TRBJ2-3, the V gene TRBV6-6, with 11 bases matching TRBD1. This CDR3 is built from 15 residues. Per the germline V gene, CDR1 is MNHNY and CDR2 is SVGAGI (reference sequence). V was clipped by 6 bases and J by 4 bases; unmatched bases: 6. This CDR3 reads CASRSRDRGSDTQYF. CDR3 nucleotides: TGTGCCAGCAGGTCTCGGGACAGGGGGTCAGATACGCAGTATTTT.

The rearrangement links TRBV5-1 to TRBJ2-7; 8 bases are a match to TRBD1. CDR1 and CDR2 from the germline V gene are SGHRS and YFSETQ. The CDR3 loop spans 14 amino acids. With 4 bases clipped from V and 3 bases from J, the junction kept 6 bases outside the gene matches. The CDR3 protein is CASSLDREFYEQYV. CDR3 DNA: TGCGCCAGCAGCCTGGACAGGGAATTCTACGAGCAGTACGTC.

The chain couples TRBV19 to TRBJ2-7, with 7 bases lining up with TRBD1. V lost 9 bases and J lost 3; bases outside the gene matches: 20. CDR3 length: 17 residues. The germline V gene encodes CDR1 LNHDA and CDR2 SQIVND (reference sequence). The CDR3 coding sequence is TGTGCCAGCTTCGGACAGGATCCCCGCCGAAGGGGCTACGAGCAGTACGTC. Translation gives CASFGQDPRRRGYEQYV.

The chain carries TRBV6-6 and TRBJ2-3; 9 nucleotides agree with TRBD2. This CDR3 region has 14 residues. Germline V gene data show CDR1 as MNHNY and CDR2 as SVGAGI (reference sequence). J lost 3 bases, V lost 6 bases, and 4 bases had no gene match. CDR3 sequence (DNA): TGTGCCAGCAGGCCTCTAGCGGGGACAGATACGCAGTATTTT. As protein: CASRPLAGTDTQYF.

This chain connects TRBV6-5 to TRBJ1-1; D call uncertain. V lost 2 bases to trimming and J lost 0 bases, with 13 bases between them. The CDR3 is made up of 16 amino acids. The germline V gene encodes CDR1 MNHEY and CDR2 SVGAGI. CDR3 coding DNA: TGTGCCAGCAGTTACGAGACGGGTTCCATGAACACTGAAGCTTTCTTT. The encoded protein is CASSYETGSMNTEAFF.

V gene TRBV30 combines with J gene TRBJ2-7, with 10 bases fitting TRBD1. The CDR3 is 16 amino acids. V gave up 1 base and J gave up 5 bases; unmatched junction bases: 11. In germline, CDR1 is GTSNPN, CDR2 SVGIG (reference sequence). The CDR3 DNA reads as TGTGCCTGGAGTGCGACAGGGGGCGGGTATCGACACGAGCAGTACTTC. Its translation is CAWSATGGGYRHEQYF.

In this sample, this clone turned up once. The J gene is TRBJ2-5, the V gene TRBV10-3; weak D call: TRBD1 (5 bases). Per the germline V gene, CDR1 is ENHRY and CDR2 is SYGVKD. V was pared by 2 bases and J by 2 bases, with 9 bases between. The CDR3 consists of 14 residues. CDR3: CAISEGQGQETQYF. DNA for the CDR3: TGTGCCATCAGTGAGGGGCAGGGTCAAGAGACCCAGTACTTC.

V is TRBV6-1 and J is TRBJ1-2, with a weak D call TRBD1 (6 bases). The germline CDR1 and CDR2 sequences are MNHNS and SASEGT. Trimming pared 5 bases from V and 1 base from J, leaving 11 bases between. The CDR3 sequence is 14 residues long. CDR3 amino acids: CASSNQGINYGYTF. The CDR3 DNA reads TGTGCCAGCAGTAATCAGGGGATTAACTATGGCTACACCTTC.

This clone was detected once. DNA for the CDR3: TGTGCCAGCTCCCAATACAATGAGCAGTTCTTC. Translated, it gives CASSQYNEQFF. The chain links TRBV2 to TRBJ2-1; D uncertain. Trimming removed 8 bases at V and 4 bases at J, with 6 bases between. The CDR3 totals 11 residues. The V gene's germline CDR1 is SNHLY and CDR2 FYNNEI.

CDR3 region: CASSATRQGEAFF. The CDR3 nucleotides read TGTGCCAGCAGCGCCACCCGACAGGGTGAAGCTTTCTTT. The genes are TRBV7-9 and TRBJ1-1; 7 bases map to TRBD1. The CDR3 spans 13 residues. The ends lost 5 bases at V and 7 bases at J; junction bases unmatched: 7. Germline loops: CDR1 SEHNR, CDR2 FQNEAQ (reference sequence).

The chain has TRBV7-8 and TRBJ1-2; 7 bases align to TRBD1. With 3 bases clipped from V and 4 bases from J, the junction kept 5 bases outside the gene matches. This CDR3 region has 14 residues. Germline CDR1 reads SGHVS; CDR2 reads FQNEAQ. The DNA for the CDR3 is TGTGCCAGCAGCTTCTCAGGGGGTGCCTATGGCTACACCTTC. Residues: CASSFSGGAYGYTF.

The rearrangement joins TRBV4-2 to TRBJ2-1; 13 bases agree with TRBD2. Germline V CDR1 and CDR2: LGHNA, YNFKEQ. This CDR3 is built from 17 residues. With 3 bases clipped from V and 7 bases from J, the junction kept 9 bases outside the gene matches. This CDR3 reads CASSHELAGGPLNEQFF. The CDR3 coding sequence is TGTGCCAGCAGCCACGAACTAGCGGGGGGGCCTCTGAATGAGCAGTTCTTC.

V gene TRBV2 combines with J gene TRBJ2-3, with 10 nucleotides matching TRBD2. The ends lost 8 bases at V and 0 bases at J; junction bases unmatched: 14. The CDR3 length is 18 residues. From germline, CDR1 is SNHLY and CDR2 FYNNEI. This chain's CDR3 is CASGVGSGGQFSTDTQYF. The CDR3 coding sequence is TGTGCCAGCGGGGTTGGTAGCGGGGGGCAGTTCAGCACAGATACGCAGTATTTT.